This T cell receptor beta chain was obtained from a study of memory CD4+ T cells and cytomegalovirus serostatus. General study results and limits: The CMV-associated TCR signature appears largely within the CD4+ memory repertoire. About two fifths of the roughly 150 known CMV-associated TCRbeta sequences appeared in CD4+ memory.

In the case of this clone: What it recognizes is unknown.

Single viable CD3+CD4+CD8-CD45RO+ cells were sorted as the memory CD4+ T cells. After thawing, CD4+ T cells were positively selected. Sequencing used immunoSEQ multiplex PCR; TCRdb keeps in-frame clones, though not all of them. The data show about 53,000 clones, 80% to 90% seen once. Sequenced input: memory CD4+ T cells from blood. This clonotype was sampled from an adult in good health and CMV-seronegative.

CDR3 region: CASSPGIEIAGRTFF. The CDR3 region has the DNA TGCGCCAGCAGCCCAGGGATCGAGATAGCGGGGAGGACTTTCTTT. This chain connects TRBV5-1 to TRBJ1-1, with D possibly TRBD1 on 5 matching bases. The germline V and J ends were trimmed by 4 bases and 12 bases, with 25 bases remaining between them. This CDR3 has 15 amino acids. CDR1 SGHRS and CDR2 YFSETQ come from the germline V gene.